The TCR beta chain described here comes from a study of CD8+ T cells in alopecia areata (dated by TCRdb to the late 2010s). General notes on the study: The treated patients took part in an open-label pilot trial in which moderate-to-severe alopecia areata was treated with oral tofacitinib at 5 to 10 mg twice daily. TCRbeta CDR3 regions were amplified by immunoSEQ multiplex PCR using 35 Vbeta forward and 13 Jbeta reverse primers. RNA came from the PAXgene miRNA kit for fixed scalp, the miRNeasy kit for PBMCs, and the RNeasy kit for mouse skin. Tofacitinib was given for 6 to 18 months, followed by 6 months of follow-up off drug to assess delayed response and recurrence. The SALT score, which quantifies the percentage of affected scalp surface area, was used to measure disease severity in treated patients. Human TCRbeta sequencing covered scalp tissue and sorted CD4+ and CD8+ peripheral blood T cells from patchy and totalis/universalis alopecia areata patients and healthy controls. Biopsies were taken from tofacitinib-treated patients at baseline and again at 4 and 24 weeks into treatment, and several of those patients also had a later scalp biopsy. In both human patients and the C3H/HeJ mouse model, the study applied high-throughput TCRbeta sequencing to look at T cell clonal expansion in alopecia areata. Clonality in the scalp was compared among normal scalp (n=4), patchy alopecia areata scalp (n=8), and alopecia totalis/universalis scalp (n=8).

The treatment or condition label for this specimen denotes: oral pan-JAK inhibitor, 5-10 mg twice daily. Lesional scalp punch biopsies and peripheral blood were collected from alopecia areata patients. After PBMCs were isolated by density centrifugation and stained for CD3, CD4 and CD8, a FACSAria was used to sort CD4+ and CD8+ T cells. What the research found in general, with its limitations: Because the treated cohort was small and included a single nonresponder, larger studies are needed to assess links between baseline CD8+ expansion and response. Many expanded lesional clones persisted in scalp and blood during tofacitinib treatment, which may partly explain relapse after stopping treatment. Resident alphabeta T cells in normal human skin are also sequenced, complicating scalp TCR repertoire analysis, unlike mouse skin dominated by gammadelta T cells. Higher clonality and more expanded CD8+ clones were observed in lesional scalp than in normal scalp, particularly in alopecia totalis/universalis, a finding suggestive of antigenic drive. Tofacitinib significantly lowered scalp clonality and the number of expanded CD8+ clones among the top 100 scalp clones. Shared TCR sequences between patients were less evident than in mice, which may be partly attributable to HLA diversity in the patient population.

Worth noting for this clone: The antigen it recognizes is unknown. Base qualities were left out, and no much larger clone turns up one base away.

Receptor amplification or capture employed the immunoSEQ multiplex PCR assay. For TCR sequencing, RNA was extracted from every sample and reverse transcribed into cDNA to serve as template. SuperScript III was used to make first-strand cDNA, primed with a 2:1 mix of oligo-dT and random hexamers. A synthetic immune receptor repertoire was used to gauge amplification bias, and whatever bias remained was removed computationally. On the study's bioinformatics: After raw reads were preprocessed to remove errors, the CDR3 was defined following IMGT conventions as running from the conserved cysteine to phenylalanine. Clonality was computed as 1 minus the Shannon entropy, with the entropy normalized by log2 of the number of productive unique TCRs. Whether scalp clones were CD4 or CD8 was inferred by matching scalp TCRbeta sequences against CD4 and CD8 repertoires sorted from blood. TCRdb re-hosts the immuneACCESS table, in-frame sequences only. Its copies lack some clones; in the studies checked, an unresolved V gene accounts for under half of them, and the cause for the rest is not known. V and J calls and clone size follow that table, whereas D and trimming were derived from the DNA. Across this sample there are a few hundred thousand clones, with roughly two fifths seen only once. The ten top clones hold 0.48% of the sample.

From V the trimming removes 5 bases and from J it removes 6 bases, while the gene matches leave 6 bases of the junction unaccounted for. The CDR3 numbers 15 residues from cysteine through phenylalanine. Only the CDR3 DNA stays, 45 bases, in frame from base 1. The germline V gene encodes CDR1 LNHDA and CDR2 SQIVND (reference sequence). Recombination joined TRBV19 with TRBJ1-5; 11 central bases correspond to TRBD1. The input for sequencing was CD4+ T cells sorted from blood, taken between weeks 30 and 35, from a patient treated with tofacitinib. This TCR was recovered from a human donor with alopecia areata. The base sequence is TGTGCCAGTAGTCCCTGGACAGGGGGCAGTCAGCCCCAGCATTTT. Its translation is CASSPWTGGSQPQHF.